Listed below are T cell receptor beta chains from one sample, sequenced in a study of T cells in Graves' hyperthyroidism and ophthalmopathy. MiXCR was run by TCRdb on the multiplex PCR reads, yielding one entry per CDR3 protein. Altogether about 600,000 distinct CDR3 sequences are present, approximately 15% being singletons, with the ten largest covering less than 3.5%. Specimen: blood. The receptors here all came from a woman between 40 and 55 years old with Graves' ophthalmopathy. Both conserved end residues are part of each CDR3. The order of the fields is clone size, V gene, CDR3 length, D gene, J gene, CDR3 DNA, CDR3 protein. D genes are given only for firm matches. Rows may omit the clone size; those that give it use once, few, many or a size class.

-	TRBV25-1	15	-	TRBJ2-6	TGTGCCAGCAGTGACTCAGGGTCTGGGGCCAACGTCCTGACTTTC	CASSDSGSGANVLTF
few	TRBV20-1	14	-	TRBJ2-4	TGCAGTGCACTCTCGGGAGATCCCAAAAACATTCAGTACTTC	CSALSGDPKNIQYF
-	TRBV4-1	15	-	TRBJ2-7	TGCGCCAGCAGCCAAGATGAGTGGGGGGCGGATGAGCAGTACTTC	CASSQDEWGADEQYF
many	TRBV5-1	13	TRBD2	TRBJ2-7	TGCGCCAGTGCCCCTAGCGGGAGTTTCGAGCAGTACTTC	CASAPSGSFEQYF
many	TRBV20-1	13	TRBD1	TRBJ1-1	TGCAGTGCTTGGGACAGGTCGAACACTGAAGCTTTCTTT	CSAWDRSNTEAFF
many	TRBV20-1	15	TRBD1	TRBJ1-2	TGCAGTGCCCCAGACAGGGGGCGTTCTAACTATGGCTACACCTTC	CSAPDRGRSNYGYTF
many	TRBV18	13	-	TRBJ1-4	TGTGCCAGCTCAGGAACCCAAAATGAAAAACTGTTTTTT	CASSGTQNEKLFF
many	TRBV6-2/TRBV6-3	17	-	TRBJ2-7	TGTGCCAGCAGCCCCCAGGCCCCGCGAGCCCCATCCTACGAGCAGTACTTC	CASSPQAPRAPSYEQYF
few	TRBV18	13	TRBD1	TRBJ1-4	TGTGCCAGCTCGGGACAGGGGGAGGAAAAACTGTTTTTT	CASSGQGEEKLFF
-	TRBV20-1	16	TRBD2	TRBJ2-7	TGCAGTGCTAGAGATACCAGCGGGGGCCCATCCTACGAGCAGTACTTC	CSARDTSGGPSYEQYF
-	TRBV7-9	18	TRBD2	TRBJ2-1	TGTGCCAGCAGCTCCGGGACTAGCGGGTTAAGCTCCTACAATGAGCAGTTCTTC	CASSSGTSGLSSYNEQFF
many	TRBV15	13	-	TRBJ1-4	TGTGCCACCAGCATCAACACGGGAGAAAAACTGTTTTTT	CATSINTGEKLFF
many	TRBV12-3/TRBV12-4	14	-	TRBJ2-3	TGTGCCAGCACTGGGACACTTAGCACAGATACGCAGTATTTT	CASTGTLSTDTQYF
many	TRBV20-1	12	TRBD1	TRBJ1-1	TGCAGTGCTGGACAGGGGGTGACTGAAGCTTTCTTT	CSAGQGVTEAFF
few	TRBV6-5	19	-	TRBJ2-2	TGTGCCAGCAGCAACGGGCTCGGCGGGGGCAGCAGAGCGGCCGGGGAGCTGTTTTTT	CASSNGLGGGSRAAGELFF
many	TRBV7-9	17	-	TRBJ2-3	TGTGCCAGCAGCCCATCCTGGGGGGCTCACAGCACAGATACGCAGTATTTT	CASSPSWGAHSTDTQYF
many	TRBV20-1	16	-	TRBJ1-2	TGCAGTGCTAGCCGACCGCGGACGAAATCGCCATATGGCTACACCTTC	CSASRPRTKSPYGYTF
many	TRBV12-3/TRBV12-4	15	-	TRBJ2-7	TGTGCCAGCCGACCGAGTTTAGGCCCCGTGAACGAGCAGTACTTC	CASRPSLGPVNEQYF
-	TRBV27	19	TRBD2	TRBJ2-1	TGTGCCAGCAATCCTGCCGGGACTAGCGGGCGGATCCTCTACAATGAGCAGTTCTTC	CASNPAGTSGRILYNEQFF
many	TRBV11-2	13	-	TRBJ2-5	TGTGCCAGCAGCTTAGCCCACCAAGAGACCCAGTACTTC	CASSLAHQETQYF